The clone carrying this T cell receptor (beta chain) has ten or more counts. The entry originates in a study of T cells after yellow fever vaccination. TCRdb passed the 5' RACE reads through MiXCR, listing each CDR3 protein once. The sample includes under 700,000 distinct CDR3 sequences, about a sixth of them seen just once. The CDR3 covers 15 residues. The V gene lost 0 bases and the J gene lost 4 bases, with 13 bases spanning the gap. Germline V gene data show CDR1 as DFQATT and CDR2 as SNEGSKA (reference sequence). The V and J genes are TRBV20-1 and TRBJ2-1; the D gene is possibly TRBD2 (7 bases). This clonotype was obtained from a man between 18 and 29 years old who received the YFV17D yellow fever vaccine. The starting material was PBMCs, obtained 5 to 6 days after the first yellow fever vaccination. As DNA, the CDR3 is TGCAGTGCTAGAGAGGGGGGGCAAGCGTACAATGAGCAGTTCTTC. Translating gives CSAREGGQAYNEQFF.